This note documents a single T cell receptor beta chain sequence. TCRdb's copy holds only in-frame clones and misses some; the assay was immunoSEQ multiplex PCR. The sample yields about 45,000 clones, approximately 86% seen once. The data stem from a study of OX40 agonist ivuxolimab in advanced cancers. Germline CDR1 is SSHAT and CDR2 is FNYEAQ (reference sequence). Trimming took 1 base from V and 1 from J, leaving 17 bases between them. The CDR3 consists of 17 residues. The sample in question was CD4+ or CD8+ T cells sorted from blood, obtained in a trial of the OX40 agonist ivuxolimab. This rearrangement joins TRBV7-7 to TRBJ2-7; D not certain. This TCR derives from an adult with an advanced solid tumor such as melanoma, head and neck, liver or kidney cancer. CDR3 region: CASSLEPPENWSYEQYF. CDR3 sequence (DNA): TGTGCCAGCAGCTTAGAGCCCCCGGAGAATTGGTCCTACGAGCAGTACTTC.